This record looks at one T cell receptor beta chain sequence and its context. Its specificity is unknown. The data stem from a study of T cell responses to AZD1222 COVID-19 vaccine. Background on the study: Combined were second doses at about 4 or about 12 weeks. Study-wide findings and caveats: There were repertoire samples only from the period after the peak T cell response. Mostly white British, mostly female donors; authors suggested clonal diversity may be underestimated.

Clones were sequenced by immunoSEQ multiplex PCR, and TCRdb holds only the in-frame ones, with some missing. This sample has about 110,000 clones, with approximately 87% found just once. CDR3 length equals 15 residues. CDR1 and CDR2 (germline): MRHNA, SNTAGT. Losses at the gene ends were 5 bases for V and 3 bases for J; bases not matched to a gene: 4. The source is an adult in good health. Sequences were derived from peripheral blood, sampled on day 0 of AZD1222 vaccination. This chain uses TRBV6-4 with TRBJ2-1; 10 bases align to TRBD2. CDR3 DNA: TGTGCCAGCAGTAGTACTAGCGGGGACTACAATGAGCAGTTCTTC. Amino acids: CASSSTSGDYNEQFF.